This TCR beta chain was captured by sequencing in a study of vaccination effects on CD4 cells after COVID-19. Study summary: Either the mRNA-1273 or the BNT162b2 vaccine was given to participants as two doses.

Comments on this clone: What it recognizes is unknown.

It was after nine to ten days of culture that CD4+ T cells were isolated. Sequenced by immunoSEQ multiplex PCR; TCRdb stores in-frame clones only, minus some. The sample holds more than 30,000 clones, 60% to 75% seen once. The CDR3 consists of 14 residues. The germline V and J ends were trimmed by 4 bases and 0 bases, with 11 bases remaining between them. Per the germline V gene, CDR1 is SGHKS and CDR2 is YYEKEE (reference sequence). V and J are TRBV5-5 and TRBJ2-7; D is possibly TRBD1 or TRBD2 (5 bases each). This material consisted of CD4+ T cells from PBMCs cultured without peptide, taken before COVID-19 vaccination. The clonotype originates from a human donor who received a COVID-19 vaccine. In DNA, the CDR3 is TGTGCCAGCAGCATATCCGGGACCTCCTACGAGCAGTACTTC. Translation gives CASSISGTSYEQYF.